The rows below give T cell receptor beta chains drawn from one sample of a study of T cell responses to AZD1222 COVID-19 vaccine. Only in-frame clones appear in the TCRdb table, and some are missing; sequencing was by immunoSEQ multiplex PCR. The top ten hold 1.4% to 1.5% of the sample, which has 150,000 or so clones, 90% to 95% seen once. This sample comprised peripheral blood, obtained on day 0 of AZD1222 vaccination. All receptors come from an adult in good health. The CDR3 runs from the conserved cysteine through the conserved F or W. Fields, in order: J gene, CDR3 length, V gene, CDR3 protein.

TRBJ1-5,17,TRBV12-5,CASGTHTGGDPNQPQHF
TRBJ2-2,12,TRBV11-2,CASRHHNRELFF
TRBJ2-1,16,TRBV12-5,CASGWGRTSPSNEQFF
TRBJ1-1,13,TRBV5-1,CASSLAPNTEAFF
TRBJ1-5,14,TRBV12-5,CASGLWPSNQPQHF
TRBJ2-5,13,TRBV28,CASSPGLIEAQYF
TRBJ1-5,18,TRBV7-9,CASSLDLPDLGLHQPQHF
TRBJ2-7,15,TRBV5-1,CASSLAGDPSYEQYF
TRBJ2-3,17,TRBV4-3,CASSPAPAVLSTDTQYF
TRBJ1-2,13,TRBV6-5,CASRADGNYGYTF
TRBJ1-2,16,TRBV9,CASSVGGVRANYGYTF
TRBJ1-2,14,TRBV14,CASSHLQANYGYTF
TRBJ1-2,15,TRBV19,CASSPTRDRGYGYTF
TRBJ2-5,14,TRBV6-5,CASTVLRVQETQYF
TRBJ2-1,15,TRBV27,CASSVAGHVPGEQFF
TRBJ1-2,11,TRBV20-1,CSARQGWGYTF
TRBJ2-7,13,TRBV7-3,CASSLGAYYEQYF
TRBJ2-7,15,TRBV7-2,CASSPGGGSGYEQYF
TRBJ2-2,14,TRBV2,CASSEEGGSGELFF
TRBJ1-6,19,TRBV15,CATSREIWGRGSYNSPLHF
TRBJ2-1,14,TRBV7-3,CASSRTSGNYEQFF
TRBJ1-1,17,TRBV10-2,CASRRNYKTGTGNEAFF
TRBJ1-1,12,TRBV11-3,CASSSGAGVAFF
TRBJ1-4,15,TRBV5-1,CASSRDRGSDEKLFF
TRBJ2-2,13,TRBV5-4,CASSTLGTGELFF
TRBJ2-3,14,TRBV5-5,CASSPTGWEDTQYF
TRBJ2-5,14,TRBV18,CASSPLGEVETQYF
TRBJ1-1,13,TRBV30,CAWSPNRNTEAFF
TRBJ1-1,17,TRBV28,CASSLSLLATGWTEAFF
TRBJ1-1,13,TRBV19,CASRKQGDTEAFF
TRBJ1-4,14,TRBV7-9,CASSLTGPNEKLFF
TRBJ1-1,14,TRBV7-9,CASRSPGGVPEAFF
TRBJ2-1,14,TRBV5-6,CASRSEGRTNEQFF
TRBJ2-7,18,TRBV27,CASSLSTRPGTATYEQYF
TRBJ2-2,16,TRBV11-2,CASSLDIELNTGELFF
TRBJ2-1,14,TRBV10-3,CAISQDRAYNEQFF
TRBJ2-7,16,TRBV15,CATSRATSGIIYEQYF
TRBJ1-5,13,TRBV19,CASKGGGNQPQHF
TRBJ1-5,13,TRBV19,CASIGVSNQPQHF
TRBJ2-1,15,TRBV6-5,CASRERGSSYNEQFF
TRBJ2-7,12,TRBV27,CASRDRKYEQYF